The 6 T cell receptor beta chains in this list originate from one sample, sequenced in a study of T cell clonotyping in hematopoietic cell transplantation. The assay was immunoSEQ multiplex PCR, and TCRdb's table has in-frame clones only and misses some. The data contain some 40,000 clones, around 95% of them singletons. Material: peripheral blood mononuclear cells. Receptors originate from a young man in good health. Some clones in this sample may be carry-over from other donors' samples.

This clone was detected once. The J gene is TRBJ2-3, the V gene TRBV7-9, with D hard to call. This CDR3 region has 13 residues. Germline assignment: CDR1 SEHNR and CDR2 FQNEAQ (reference sequence). Trimming removed 2 bases from V and 3 bases from J, with 6 bases in between. CDR3 in DNA: TGTGCCAGCAGCTTACATGGTACAGATACGCAGTATTTT. It yields the protein CASSLHGTDTQYF.

Here the CDR3 DNA reads TGTGCCAGTCGACTTACTCAAGGCACAGATACGCAGTATTTT. Residues: CASRLTQGTDTQYF. J is TRBJ2-3 and V is TRBV6-5, with D unresolved. Germline CDR1 MNHEY, CDR2 SVGAGI. The CDR3 spans 14 residues. V dropped 9 bases and J dropped 1 base, with 14 bases sitting between them.

The chain recombines TRBV19 with TRBJ1-5; TRBD1 matches 9 bases. Germline V CDR1 and CDR2: LNHDA, SQIVND (reference sequence). V trimming: 3 bases; J trimming: 7 bases; junction bases outside the gene matches: 7. This CDR3 is built from 15 residues. The CDR3 DNA sequence: TGTGCCAGTAGTATGGCGGGACAGGGTGGGCAGCCCCAGCATTTT. Its translation: CASSMAGQGGQPQHF.

V gene TRBV15 combines with J gene TRBJ1-5, with D possibly matching TRBD1 (5 bases). V was cut by 5 bases and J by 3 bases, with 14 bases left in between. The CDR3 runs to 15 residues. Germline loops: CDR1 LNHNV, CDR2 YYDKDF (reference sequence). The chain's CDR3 is CATSGETEVNQPQHF. The CDR3 nucleotides are TGTGCCACCAGCGGTGAGACAGAGGTCAATCAGCCCCAGCATTTT.

The chain joins TRBV19 to TRBJ1-3; possibly TRBD1 for D (5 bases). CDR3 size: 16 residues. The V gene lost 3 bases and the J gene lost 4 bases, with 16 bases spanning the gap. Germline assignment: CDR1 LNHDA and CDR2 SQIVND (reference sequence). The CDR3 sequence is CASSIHRSPTGNTIYF. DNA of the CDR3: TGTGCCAGTAGTATCCACAGGTCCCCCACGGGAAACACCATATATTTT.

The V and J genes are TRBV6-1 and TRBJ1-2; D remains unclear. The CDR3 is 13 amino acids. V shed 6 bases and J shed 4 bases, with 12 bases lying between them. CDR1 and CDR2 (germline): MNHNS, SASEGT. The DNA for the CDR3 is TGTGCCAGCAGCCCCGTAGGACGCTATGGCTACACCTTC. Its translation: CASSPVGRYGYTF.